This entry describes one TCR beta chain. Its binding antigen is unknown. Base qualities are missing; no much larger clone stands one base away. This specimen belongs to a study of a mutant IDH1 vaccine in newly diagnosed glioma (dated by TCRdb to the early 2020s). About the full investigation: Patients received eight vaccinations in weeks 1, 3, 5, 7, 11, 15, 19 and 23, corresponding to visits V03 through V10. Vaccination was initiated 4-6 weeks after radiotherapy alone, or concurrently with temozolomide cycles in the chemotherapy-containing groups. Of the approximately 34 treated patients, roughly 60% were male and around 38% were female, and a mean age of approximately 40 years was recorded. Prior to enrollment, patients had been given standard therapy consisting of radiotherapy alone, temozolomide alone, or radiochemotherapy with temozolomide, with the combination given to most patients. Peripheral blood was collected at six visits: V03 (baseline), V05, V07, V10, V12 and V13. For exploratory analyses, about two dozen treated patients had longitudinal TCRB deep sequencing done wherever samples were available. Results and caveats for the whole study, not just this receptor: According to the authors, sample limitations meant that analyses of patient blood samples could not be reproduced. PBMC samples for TCRB deep sequencing were selected based on availability. Immune responses induced by the vaccine were seen in roughly 92% of patients across multiple MHC alleles. Changes in the top peripheral T cell clonotypes picked up by TCRB sequencing did not appear to be linked to pseudoprogression.

The time point label corresponds to: week 11, during vaccination. Every vaccine dose consisted of 300 ug of a 20-mer mutant IDH1 peptide in Montanide, administered subcutaneously together with topical imiquimod. The donors had newly diagnosed IDH1-mutant astrocytomas of WHO grade 3 or 4 that showed loss of nuclear ATRX. The samples were drawn from NOA16, a multicentre, single-arm, open-label phase I trial in Germany that tested a mutant IDH1 peptide vaccine in humans for the first time. Genomic DNA for TCRB sequencing was extracted from EDTA blood using the DNeasy Blood and Tissue Kit. V is shortened by 2 bases, J by 4 bases, and the region joining them spans 8 bases. Via the germline V gene, CDR1 is MNHEY and CDR2 SVGAGI. Including the terminal cysteine and phenylalanine, the CDR3 comprises 13 residues. Of the read, only the CDR3 DNA is kept; its 39 bases are in frame from base 1. The protocol used for the library was the immunoSEQ multiplex PCR assay. Rearranged TCR beta chain sequences were amplified with the hsTCRB Kit following the manufacturer's protocol. Sequencing of TCRB libraries was carried out on an Illumina MiSeq. From the authors' description of their analysis: Demultiplexing, trimming and gene mapping were performed with the kit vendor's proprietary platform. Sourced from immuneACCESS, this table was stored by TCRdb with only in-frame sequences that have V and J called. A share of the clones is absent; for the studies checked, an unresolved V gene accounts for under half, and the remainder has no known explanation. The V and J calls and clone size come from that table; D and trimming were worked out from the DNA. The sample includes about 25,000 clones, with approximately 80% observed a single time. The ten largest clones represent approximately 10% of the sample.

The sample here was PBMCs, taken from a glioma patient whose treatment included an IDH1 peptide vaccine. This TCR came from a woman aged 18 to 35 with glioma. This chain joins TRBV6-5 to TRBJ2-5, with the D gene uncertain. The CDR3 loop reads CASSYVGGETQYF. In nucleotide form, the sequence is TGTGCCAGCAGTTACGTGGGCGGAGAGACCCAGTACTTC.